A single sample gave rise to the 25 T cell receptor beta chains below, sequenced in a study of cytomegalovirus exposure and HLA in healthy donors. Primers: 60 Vbeta forward and 13 Jbeta reverse. The protocol was immunoSEQ multiplex PCR, while the TCRdb copy is restricted to in-frame clones and leaves out a portion. Altogether over 110,000 clones are present, around 79% being singletons, with the ten largest covering more than 3%. What was sequenced was PBMCs. Receptors originate from a female donor in good health and CMV-seronegative.

The rearrangement joins TRBV6-6 to TRBJ2-7, with a possible D match to TRBD2 (5 bases). CDR1 is MNHNY and CDR2 is SVGAGI in the germline V gene (reference sequence). The germline V and J ends were trimmed by 2 bases and 1 base, with 6 bases remaining between them. The CDR3 consists of 13 residues. In DNA form, the CDR3 reads TGTGCCAGCAGTTACGGGGAGTCCTACGAGCAGTACTTC. This codes for CASSYGESYEQYF.

This chain links TRBV14 with TRBJ2-1, with D possibly being TRBD2 (5 bases). The V end lost 2 bases, the J end lost 7 bases, and 12 bases lay between the germline ends. CDR1 SGHDN and CDR2 FVKESK come from the germline V gene. The CDR3 sequence is 14 residues long. CDR3 DNA: TGTGCCAGCAGCCAATCAGGCAGGAGGAATGAGCAGTTCTTC. It is translated as CASSQSGRRNEQFF.

The chain uses TRBV12-2 and TRBJ2-1; no check of the table's D call, TRBD2, against the DNA was made. TRBV12-2 is given as a pseudogene. The CDR3 length is 18 residues. CDR3 in DNA: TGTGCAAGTCCCGTCGTACTAGCGCCGAAAAGCTCCTACAATGAGCAGTTCTTC. This translates into CASPVVLAPKSSYNEQFF.

This clone was seen just once. The chain combines TRBV5-4 with TRBJ2-5; D possibly corresponds to TRBD2 (5 bases). Germline assignment: CDR1 SGHNT and CDR2 YYREEE (reference sequence). V lost 0 bases to trimming and J lost 2 bases, with 8 bases between them. The CDR3 contains 14 residues. CDR3 in amino acids: CASSLGGPQETQYF. For the CDR3, the DNA is TGTGCCAGCAGCTTGGGAGGGCCTCAAGAGACCCAGTACTTC.

V gene TRBV18 combines with J gene TRBJ1-6; D is undetermined. Trimming took 3 bases from V and 7 from J, leaving 7 bases between them. Looked up from germline, CDR1 is KGHSH and CDR2 is LQKENI. The CDR3 is made up of 13 amino acids. CDR3 in DNA: TGTGCCAGCTCACCGGGCCGCAATTCACCCCTCCACTTT. It encodes CASSPGRNSPLHF.

This clone was seen a single time. The V and J genes are TRBV4-3 and TRBJ1-5; unclear D gene. This CDR3 contains 15 residues. V gave up 1 base and J gave up 6 bases, with 13 bases separating them. Per the germline V gene, CDR1 is LGHNA and CDR2 is YSLEER. CDR3 sequence reads: CASSQVRLSGQPQHF. CDR3 nucleotide sequence: TGCGCCAGCAGCCAAGTCCGGTTGTCGGGTCAGCCCCAGCATTTT.

This clone was recorded a few times. The chain couples TRBV7-9 to TRBJ1-3; D possibly corresponds to TRBD1 (6 bases). V was pared by 8 bases and J by 2 bases, with 16 bases between. This CDR3 is built from 15 residues. The germline gives CDR1 SEHNR, CDR2 FQNEAQ (reference sequence). In DNA, the CDR3 is TGTGCCAGCGGCGCCCGGGGGGCGGCTGGAAACACCATATATTTT. The encoded protein is CASGARGAAGNTIYF.

This chain connects TRBV9 to TRBJ1-4; no reliable D call. Per the germline V gene, CDR1 is SGDLS and CDR2 is YYNGEE. The CDR3 loop spans 13 amino acids. V dropped 8 bases and J dropped 4 bases, with 12 bases sitting between them. CDR3 region: CARGRTDNEKLFF. DNA of the CDR3: TGTGCCAGGGGGAGGACGGATAATGAAAAACTGTTTTTT.

The V and J genes are TRBV5-1 and TRBJ2-3; D possibly corresponds to TRBD2 (5 bases). This CDR3 region has 15 residues. Germline values: CDR1 SGHRS, CDR2 YFSETQ. Trimming left V 2 bases short and J 5 bases short, with 15 bases between. The CDR3 here is CASSFSVLQGDTQYF. The CDR3 bases are TGCGCCAGCAGCTTTAGCGTACTTCAAGGAGATACGCAGTATTTT.

The V call is TRBV27, the J call TRBJ2-7; 11 bases are a match to TRBD2. Germline CDR1 is MNHEY and CDR2 is SMNVEV (reference sequence). Losses at the gene ends were 5 bases for V and 0 bases for J; bases not matched to a gene: 6. The CDR3 is made up of 16 amino acids. CDR3 region: CASSRSTSGSSYEQYF. The DNA of the CDR3 is TGTGCCAGCAGTCGATCAACTAGCGGGAGCTCCTACGAGCAGTACTTC.

The chain carries TRBV7-8 and TRBJ2-3; TRBD2 aligns across 16 bases. Germline trimming cut 3 bases from V and 4 bases from J; bases unmatched to any gene: 4. In germline, CDR1 is SGHVS, CDR2 FQNEAQ. The CDR3 sequence is 17 residues long. Here the CDR3 reads CASSFAGTSGRADTQYF. CDR3 bases: TGTGCCAGCAGCTTCGCCGGGACTAGCGGGAGGGCAGATACGCAGTATTTT.

This clone was seen a single time. J is TRBJ2-3 and V is TRBV25-1; D uncertain. Trimming removed 6 bases at V and 7 bases at J, with 5 bases between. The CDR3 contains 10 residues. The germline CDR1 and CDR2 sequences are MGHDK and SYGVNS. CDR3 nucleotide sequence: TGTGCCAGCAGGGGCTATACGCAGTATTTT. Protein: CASRGYTQYF.

The chain recombines TRBV19 with TRBJ1-2; a possible D gene is TRBD1 (5 bases). CDR3 length equals 11 residues. V was pared by 9 bases and J by 6 bases, with 11 bases between. Germline assignment: CDR1 LNHDA and CDR2 SQIVND (reference sequence). The CDR3 region has the DNA TGTGCCAGCTTAGGGGAGGATGGCTACACCTTC. Residues: CASLGEDGYTF. Variable domain in full (rest from reference TRBV19 and TRBJ1-2): DGGITQSPKYLFRKEGQNVTLSCEQNLNHDAMYWYRQDPGQGLRLIYYSQIVNDFQKGDIAEGYSVSREKKESFPLTVTSAQKNPTAFYLCASLGEDGYTFGSGTRLTVV.

This clone was seen more than once but under ten times. The chain is built from TRBV4-1 and TRBJ1-5, with D unresolved. From germline, CDR1 is MGHRA and CDR2 YSYEKL. Trimming pared 1 base from V and 7 bases from J, leaving 14 bases between. The CDR3 is 15 amino acids. The DNA of the CDR3 is TGCGCCAGCAGCCAAGGTCAGGATCCCCGGCAGCCCCAGCATTTT. Translation gives CASSQGQDPRQPQHF.

V and J are TRBV30 and TRBJ2-7; D is unclear. Germline V gene lookup returns CDR1 GTSNPN and CDR2 SVGIG (reference sequence). The germline V and J ends were trimmed by 2 bases and 6 bases, with 11 bases remaining between them. The length of the CDR3 is 12 residues. The CDR3 sequence: CAWSSYSFEQYF. DNA for the CDR3: TGTGCCTGGAGTAGTTACAGCTTCGAGCAGTACTTC.

The chain uses TRBV10-2 and TRBJ2-7, with D possibly TRBD1 on 6 matching bases. V lost 4 bases and J 4 bases, leaving 8 bases between the germline ends. CDR1 is WSHSY, CDR2 SAAADI, per germline. There are 12 residues in the CDR3. The DNA of the CDR3 is TGCGCCAGCAGTGGGACAGCTTACGAGCAGTACTTC. Its translation is CASSGTAYEQYF.

The J gene is TRBJ2-2, the V gene TRBV4-3; the match to TRBD1 covers 7 bases. Germline CDR1 and CDR2: LGHNA and YSLEER. CDR3 size: 14 residues. With 5 bases clipped from V and 7 bases from J, the junction kept 7 bases outside the gene matches. DNA of the CDR3: TGCGCCAGCAGCTCTGGACAGGTTCACGGGGAGCTGTTTTTT. Translation: CASSSGQVHGELFF.

The CDR3 loop is CASSFFTIAGGADGYTF. CDR3 in DNA: TGTGCCAGCAGCTTCTTTACCATAGCAGGGGGCGCGGATGGCTACACCTTC. The V and J genes are TRBV7-2 and TRBJ1-2, with TRBD1 matching over 8 bases. Germline loops: CDR1 SGHTA, CDR2 FQGNSA. This CDR3 is 17 amino acids long. Trimming removed 3 bases from V and 6 bases from J; junction bases left unmatched: 15.

This clone has only one observation. The V and J genes are TRBV2 and TRBJ2-5; 13 nucleotides match TRBD2. Germline CDR1 reads SNHLY; CDR2 reads FYNNEI. J was trimmed by 2 bases and V by 7 bases; bases with no gene match: 1. This CDR3 is 14 amino acids long. The CDR3 coding sequence is TGTGCCAGCATGGGACTAGCGGGGCAAGAGACCCAGTACTTC. It translates to CASMGLAGQETQYF. Together with reference TRBV2 and TRBJ2-5, the CDR3 gives the full variable domain: EPEVTQTPSHQVTQMGQEVILRCVPISNHLYFYWYRQILGQKVEFLVSFYNNEISEKSEIFDDQFSVERPDGSNFTLKIRSTKLEDSAMYFCASMGLAGQETQYFGPGTRLLVL.

The chain is built from TRBV4-2 and TRBJ2-1; TRBD2 might be the D (5 bases). This CDR3 spans 16 amino acids. From germline, CDR1 is LGHNA and CDR2 YNFKEQ. The V end lost 0 bases, the J end lost 9 bases, and 18 bases lay between the germline ends. CDR3 DNA sequence: TGTGCCAGCAGCCAAGATCCGGTTGGGAGCCCACGTGAGCAGTTCTTC. It translates to CASSQDPVGSPREQFF.

J is TRBJ2-7 and V is TRBV9; tentatively, D is TRBD2 (5 bases). Germline values: CDR1 SGDLS, CDR2 YYNGEE. This CDR3 has 14 amino acids. The V end was cut by 4 bases, the J end by 1 base, with 12 bases between. The CDR3 region is CASSPRAWSYEQYF. CDR3 bases: TGTGCCAGCAGCCCGAGGGCCTGGTCCTACGAGCAGTACTTC.

The V and J genes are TRBV7-2 and TRBJ1-5; TRBD1 might be the D (6 bases). Germline V lookup: CDR1 SGHTA, CDR2 FQGNSA. Trimming removed 8 bases at V and 7 bases at J, with 12 bases between. The CDR3 spans 12 residues. The CDR3 loop reads CASGQLGQPQHF. For the CDR3, the DNA is TGTGCCAGCGGACAGTTAGGCCAGCCCCAGCATTTT. Full variable domain (missing parts from reference TRBV7-2 and TRBJ1-5): GAGVSQSPSNKVTEKGKDVELRCDPISGHTALYWYRQSLGQGLEFLIYFQGNSAPDKSGLPSDRFSAERTGGSVSTLTIQRTQQEDSAVYLCASGQLGQPQHFGDGTRLSIL.

V and J are TRBV10-3 and TRBJ2-2; 10 bases are shared with TRBD2. Trimming took 8 bases from V and 2 from J; bases not matched to a gene: 5. This CDR3 region has 15 residues. CDR1 is ENHRY and CDR2 is SYGVKD in the germline V gene. CDR3 protein: CAIGSGGANTGELFF. The CDR3 DNA follows: TGTGCCATCGGAAGCGGGGGGGCCAACACCGGGGAGCTGTTTTTT.

The CDR3: CASSYSRANTGELFF. Written as DNA, the CDR3 is TGTGCCAGCAGTTACTCCCGTGCGAACACCGGGGAGCTGTTTTTT. This sequence joins TRBV6-5 and TRBJ2-2; no clear D gene. Germline-derived CDR1 and CDR2 are MNHEY and SVGAGI. The CDR3 covers 15 residues. Trimming stripped 0 bases from V and 0 bases from J, with 5 bases between.

The chain couples TRBV21-1 to TRBJ1-1; no DNA check was done on the table's D call, TRBD1. TRBV21-1 is annotated as a pseudogene. CDR3 length: 16 amino acids. The CDR3 loop is CASSPGGRGQRTEAFF. CDR3 coding DNA: TGTGCCAGCAGCCCAGGGGGACGAGGGCAGAGGACTGAAGCTTTCTTT.